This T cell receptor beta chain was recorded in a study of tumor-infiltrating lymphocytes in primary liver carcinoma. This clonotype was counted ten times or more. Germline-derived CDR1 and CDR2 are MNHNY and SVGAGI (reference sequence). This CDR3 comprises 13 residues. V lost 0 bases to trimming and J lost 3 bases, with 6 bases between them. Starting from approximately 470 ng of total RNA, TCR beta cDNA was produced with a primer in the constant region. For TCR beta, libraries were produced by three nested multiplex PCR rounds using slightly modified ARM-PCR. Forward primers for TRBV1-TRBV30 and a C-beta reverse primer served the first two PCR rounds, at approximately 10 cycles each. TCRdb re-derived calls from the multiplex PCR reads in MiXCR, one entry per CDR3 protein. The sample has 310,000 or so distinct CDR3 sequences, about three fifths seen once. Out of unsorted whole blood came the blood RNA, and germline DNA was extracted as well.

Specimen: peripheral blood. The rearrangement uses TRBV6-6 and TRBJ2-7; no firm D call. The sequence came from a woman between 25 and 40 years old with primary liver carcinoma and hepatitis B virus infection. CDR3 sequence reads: CASSYSDIYEQYF. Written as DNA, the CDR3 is TGTGCCAGCAGTTACTCAGATATCTACGAGCAGTACTTC.